One T cell receptor (beta chain) is described in this entry. Germline CDR1 is SNHLY and CDR2 is FYNNEI. J was trimmed by 4 bases and V by 8 bases; bases with no gene match: 8. The CDR3 runs to 15 residues. Profiled with immunoSEQ multiplex PCR; TCRdb holds only in-frame clones, not every one. In the table there are around 76,000 clones, approximately 80% of which are singletons. During active infection, Seattle patients enrolled and were then monitored through disease. This sample was taken from a study of blood T cell repertoires in COVID-19. Overall study: The United States, Italy and Spain provided the acute and convalescent COVID-19 samples.

Sequences were obtained from peripheral blood. The receptor was derived from a man in his thirties or forties with COVID-19, enrolled during active disease. This sequence joins TRBV2 and TRBJ2-5, with 12 bases fitting TRBD2. The CDR3: CASAGLAGRGETQYF. In DNA form, the CDR3 reads TGTGCCAGCGCAGGACTAGCGGGAAGGGGAGAGACCCAGTACTTC.